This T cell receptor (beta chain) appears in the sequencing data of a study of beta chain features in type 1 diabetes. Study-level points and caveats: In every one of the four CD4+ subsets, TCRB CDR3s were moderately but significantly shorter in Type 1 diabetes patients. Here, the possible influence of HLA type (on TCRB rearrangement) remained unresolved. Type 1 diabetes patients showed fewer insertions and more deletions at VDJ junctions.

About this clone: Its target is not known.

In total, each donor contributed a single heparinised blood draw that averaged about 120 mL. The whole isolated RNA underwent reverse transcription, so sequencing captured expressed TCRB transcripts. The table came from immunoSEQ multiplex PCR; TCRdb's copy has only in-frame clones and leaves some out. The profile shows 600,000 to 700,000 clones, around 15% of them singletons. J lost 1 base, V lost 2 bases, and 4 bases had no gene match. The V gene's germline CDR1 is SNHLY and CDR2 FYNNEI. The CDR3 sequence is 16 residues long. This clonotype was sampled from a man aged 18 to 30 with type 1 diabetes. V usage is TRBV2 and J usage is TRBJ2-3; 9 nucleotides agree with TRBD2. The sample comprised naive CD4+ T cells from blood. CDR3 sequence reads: CASSERASGGTDTQYF. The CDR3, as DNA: TGTGCCAGCAGTGAAAGGGCTAGCGGGGGCACAGATACGCAGTATTTT.